The 12 T cell receptor beta chains in this list originate from one sample, sequenced in a study of regulatory T cells in long-lasting Graves disease. Combining iRepertoire HTBI primers with Arm-PCR of CDR3 regions, the authors built TCR beta libraries. TCRdb analysed the multiplex PCR reads with MiXCR anew, one entry per CDR3 protein. The repertoire holds roughly 360,000 distinct CDR3 sequences, roughly 25% seen once, with 25% to 35% in the top ten. The time point: persistent/refractory GD, antithyroid drugs over 5 years with positive TRAb. There was RNA extracted from PBMCs, and the TCR library was made from it. The source was peripheral blood mononuclear cells (PBMCs), collected when the disease was refractory, from a patient treated with antithyroid drugs. Receptors originate from a woman in her forties with Graves disease.

This chain uses TRBV3-1 with TRBJ2-7; D is perhaps TRBD2 (7 bases). The CDR3 totals 14 residues. The V and J ends lost 8 bases and 5 bases respectively, with 19 bases between them. CDR1 is LGHDT, CDR2 YNNKEL, per germline (reference sequence). The CDR3 bases are TGTGCCAGCGGCCGCGGGGGCTCCGCGAACGAGCAGTACTTC. Amino acids: CASGRGGSANEQYF.

This chain uses TRBV2 with TRBJ2-7, with 10 bases matching TRBD2. The CDR3 has 17 amino acids. Trimming cost V 4 bases and J 7 bases; bases outside gene matches: 16. The V gene's germline CDR1 is SNHLY and CDR2 FYNNEI. The CDR3 is CASSGSSGRARMGEQYF. In DNA form, the CDR3 reads TGTGCCAGCAGTGGGTCCAGCGGGAGGGCCCGAATGGGGGAGCAGTACTTC.

This clonotype was seen ten or more times. The chain links TRBV12-3 or TRBV12-4 to TRBJ2-5, with unresolved D. With 2 bases removed from V and 7 bases from J, the gap between germline ends came to 11 bases. The CDR3 has 13 amino acids. Written as DNA, the CDR3 is TGTGCCAGCAGTTTACTCACAGACGGGACCCAGTACTTC. Its protein product is CASSLLTDGTQYF.

The V and J genes are TRBV28 and TRBJ2-7; the D is unclear. Trimming pared 1 base from V and 5 bases from J, leaving 9 bases between. Per the germline V gene, CDR1 is MDHEN and CDR2 is SYDVKM. The CDR3 contains 13 residues. This CDR3 is CASSLLPRNEQYF. CDR3 in DNA: TGTGCCAGCAGTTTATTGCCCAGAAACGAGCAGTACTTC.

This chain connects TRBV18 to TRBJ2-7; D not certain. This CDR3 contains 15 residues. The germline V gene has CDR1 KGHSH and CDR2 LQKENI. Trimming left V 2 bases short and J 2 bases short, with 13 bases between. In DNA form, the CDR3 reads TGTGCCAGCTCACCAAGGGCTGAACCCCCCTACGAGCAGTACTTC. It translates to CASSPRAEPPYEQYF.

This clonotype came up many times. The DNA for the CDR3 is TGTGCCAGCAGTGACTACAGGGTTTCAGGTGGCTACACCTTC. Translation: CASSDYRVSGGYTF. The chain is built from TRBV2 and TRBJ1-2, with D maybe TRBD1 (6 bases). V dropped 3 bases and J dropped 7 bases, with 15 bases sitting between them. In germline, CDR1 is SNHLY, CDR2 FYNNEI. This CDR3 is 14 amino acids long.

V and J are TRBV20-1 and TRBJ1-1; D gene unclear. The CDR3 spans 12 residues. Trimming cost V 0 bases and J 7 bases, with 9 bases left between them. Germline V CDR1 and CDR2: DFQATT, SNEGSKA (reference sequence). CDR3 coding DNA: TGCAGTGCTAGAGATTGGGCGGGTGAAGCTTTCTTT. It translates to CSARDWAGEAFF.

This clonotype was seen more than once but under ten times. The gene calls are TRBV3-1 and TRBJ2-2; D perhaps matches TRBD2 (5 bases). Germline V gene data show CDR1 as LGHDT and CDR2 as YNNKEL (reference sequence). V was trimmed by 4 bases and J by 1 base, leaving 10 bases between them. The CDR3 consists of 15 residues. The CDR3 loop is CASSPGRVNTGELFF. The DNA for the CDR3 is TGTGCCAGCAGCCCGGGAAGAGTGAACACCGGGGAGCTGTTTTTT.

This clonotype was seen at least ten times. The rearrangement uses TRBV5-1 and TRBJ2-6; D is uncertain. This CDR3 has 15 amino acids. Germline V CDR1 and CDR2: SGHRS, YFSETQ. The germline V and J ends were trimmed by 1 base and 1 base, with 6 bases remaining between them. This CDR3 is CASSLSLSGANVLTF. DNA of the CDR3: TGCGCCAGCAGCTTGTCTCTTTCTGGGGCCAACGTCCTGACTTTC.

The rearrangement uses TRBV19 and TRBJ1-5, with a weak D call TRBD1 (6 bases). Germline values: CDR1 LNHDA, CDR2 SQIVND (reference sequence). V shed 2 bases and J shed 1 base, with 9 bases lying between them. CDR3 length equals 15 residues. The CDR3 DNA sequence: TGTGCCAGTAGTATAAGGGGGGCGAGCAATCAGCCCCAGCATTTT. This encodes CASSIRGASNQPQHF.

Note on this clonotype: It may be a read error: a sequence one base away is much more abundant. The genes are TRBV10-3 and TRBJ2-5, with a possible D match to TRBD2 (5 bases). CDR1 and CDR2 from the germline V gene are ENHRY and SYGVKD. Trimming took off 4 bases at V and 2 bases at J, with 8 bases between the two ends. This CDR3 has 13 amino acids. The CDR3 DNA reads as TGTGCCATCAGTGGGTCGGGACAAGAGACCCAGTACTTC. It is translated as CAISGSGQETQYF.

This chain uses TRBV15 with TRBJ2-7; D is perhaps TRBD1 (6 bases). V dropped 8 bases and J dropped 9 bases, with 23 bases sitting between them. The CDR3 covers 14 residues. The germline gives CDR1 LNHNV, CDR2 YYDKDF (reference sequence). CDR3 nucleotides: TGTGCCACCGCCGATTTTAGTCAGGGGACGCGGCAGTACTTC. It yields the protein CATADFSQGTRQYF.